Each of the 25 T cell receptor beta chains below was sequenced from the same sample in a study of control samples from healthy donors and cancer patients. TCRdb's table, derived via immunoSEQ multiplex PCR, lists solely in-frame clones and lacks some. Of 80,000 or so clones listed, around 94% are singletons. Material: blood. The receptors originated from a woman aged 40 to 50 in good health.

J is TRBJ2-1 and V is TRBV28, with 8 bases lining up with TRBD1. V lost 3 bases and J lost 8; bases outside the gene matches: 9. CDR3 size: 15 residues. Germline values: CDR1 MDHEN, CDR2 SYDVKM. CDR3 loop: CASSLSQGAIDEQFF. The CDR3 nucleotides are TGTGCCAGCAGTTTGTCTCAGGGGGCGATCGATGAGCAGTTCTTC. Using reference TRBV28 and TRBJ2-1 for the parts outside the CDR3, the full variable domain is DVKVTQSSRYLVKRTGEKVFLECVQDMDHENMFWYRQDPGLGLRLIYFSYDVKMKEKGDIPEGYSVSREKKERFSLILESASTNQTSMYLCASSLSQGAIDEQFFGPGTRLTVL.

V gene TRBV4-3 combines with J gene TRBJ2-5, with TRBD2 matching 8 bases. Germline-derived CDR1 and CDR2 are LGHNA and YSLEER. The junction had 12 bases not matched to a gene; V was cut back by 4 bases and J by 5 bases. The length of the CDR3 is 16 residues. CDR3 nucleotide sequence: TGCGCCAGCAGCCCCTCCCCGGGACTAGGAGGGGAGACCCAGTACTTC. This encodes CASSPSPGLGGETQYF.

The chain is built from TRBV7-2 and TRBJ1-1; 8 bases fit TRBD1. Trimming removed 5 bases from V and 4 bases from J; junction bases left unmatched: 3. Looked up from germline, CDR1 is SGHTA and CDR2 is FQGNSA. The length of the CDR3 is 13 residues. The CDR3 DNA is TGTGCCAGCAGCGCTGGGACAGGCACTGAAGCTTTCTTT. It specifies CASSAGTGTEAFF.

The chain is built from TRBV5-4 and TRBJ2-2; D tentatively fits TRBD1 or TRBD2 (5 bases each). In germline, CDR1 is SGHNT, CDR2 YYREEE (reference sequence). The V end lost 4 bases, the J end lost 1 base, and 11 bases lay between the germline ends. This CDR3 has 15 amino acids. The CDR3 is CASSLAGRNTGELFF. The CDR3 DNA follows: TGTGCCAGCAGCCTAGCAGGGAGGAACACCGGGGAGCTGTTTTTT.

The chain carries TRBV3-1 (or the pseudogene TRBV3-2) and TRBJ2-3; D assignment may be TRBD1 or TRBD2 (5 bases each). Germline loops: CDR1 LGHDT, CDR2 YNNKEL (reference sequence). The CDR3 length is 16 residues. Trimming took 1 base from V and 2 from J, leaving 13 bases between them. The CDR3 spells CASSQGKMGVTDTQYF. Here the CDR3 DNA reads TGTGCCAGCAGCCAAGGAAAGATGGGGGTCACAGATACGCAGTATTTT.

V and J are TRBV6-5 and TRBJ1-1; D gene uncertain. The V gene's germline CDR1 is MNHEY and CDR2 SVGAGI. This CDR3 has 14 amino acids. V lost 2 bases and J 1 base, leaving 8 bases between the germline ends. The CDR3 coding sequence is TGTGCCAGCAGTTACGACAACCCGAACACTGAAGCTTTCTTT. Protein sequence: CASSYDNPNTEAFF.

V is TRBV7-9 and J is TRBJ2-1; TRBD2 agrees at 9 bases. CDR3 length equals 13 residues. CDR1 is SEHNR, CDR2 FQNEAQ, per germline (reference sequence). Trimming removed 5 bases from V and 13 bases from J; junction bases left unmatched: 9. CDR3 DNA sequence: TGTGCCAGCAGCGAACCCGGACTAGCGTCCCAGTTCTTC. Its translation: CASSEPGLASQFF.

The CDR3 loop is CASSPTGVGTEAFF. CDR3 nucleotide sequence: TGTGCCAGTAGTCCAACAGGGGTGGGCACTGAAGCTTTCTTT. The genes are TRBV19 and TRBJ1-1; 7 nucleotides match TRBD1. Germline V lookup: CDR1 LNHDA, CDR2 SQIVND (reference sequence). V was clipped by 5 bases and J by 4 bases; unmatched bases: 7. This CDR3 region has 14 residues.

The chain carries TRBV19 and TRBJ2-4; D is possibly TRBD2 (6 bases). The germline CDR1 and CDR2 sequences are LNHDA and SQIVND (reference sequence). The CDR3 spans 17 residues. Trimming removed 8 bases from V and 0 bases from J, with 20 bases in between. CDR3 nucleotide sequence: TGTGCCAGTCGGGAGACAGACTTTTCCCTAGCCAAAAACATTCAGTACTTC. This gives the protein CASRETDFSLAKNIQYF.

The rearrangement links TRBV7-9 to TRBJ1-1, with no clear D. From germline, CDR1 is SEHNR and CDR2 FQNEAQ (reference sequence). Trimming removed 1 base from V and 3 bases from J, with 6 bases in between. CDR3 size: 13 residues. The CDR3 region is CASSLVGYTEAFF. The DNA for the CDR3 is TGTGCCAGCAGCTTAGTCGGTTACACTGAAGCTTTCTTT. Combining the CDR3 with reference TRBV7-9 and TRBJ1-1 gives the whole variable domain DTGVSQNPRHKITKRGQNVTFRCDPISEHNRLYWYRQTLGQGPEFLTYFQNEAQLEKSRLLSDRFSAERPKGSFSTLEIQRTEQGDSAMYLCASSLVGYTEAFFGQGTRLTVV.

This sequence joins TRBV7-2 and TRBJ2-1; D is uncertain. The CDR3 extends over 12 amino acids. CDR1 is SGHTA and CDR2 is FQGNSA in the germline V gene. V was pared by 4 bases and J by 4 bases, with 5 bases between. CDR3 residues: CASSSQYNEQFF. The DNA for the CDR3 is TGTGCCAGCAGCTCCCAATACAATGAGCAGTTCTTC.

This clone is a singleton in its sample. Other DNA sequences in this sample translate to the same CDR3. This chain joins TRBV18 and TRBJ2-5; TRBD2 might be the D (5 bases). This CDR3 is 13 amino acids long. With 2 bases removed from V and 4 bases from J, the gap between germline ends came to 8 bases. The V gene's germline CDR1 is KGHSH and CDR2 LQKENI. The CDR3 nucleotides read TGTGCCAGCTCACCAGGGAGCGGAGAGACCCAGTACTTC. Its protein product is CASSPGSGETQYF.

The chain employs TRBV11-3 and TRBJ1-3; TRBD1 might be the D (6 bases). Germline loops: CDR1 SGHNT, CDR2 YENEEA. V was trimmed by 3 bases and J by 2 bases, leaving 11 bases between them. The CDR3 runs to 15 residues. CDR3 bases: TGTGCCAGCAGCTTCGGGACAACTCCTGGAAACACCATATATTTT. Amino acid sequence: CASSFGTTPGNTIYF.

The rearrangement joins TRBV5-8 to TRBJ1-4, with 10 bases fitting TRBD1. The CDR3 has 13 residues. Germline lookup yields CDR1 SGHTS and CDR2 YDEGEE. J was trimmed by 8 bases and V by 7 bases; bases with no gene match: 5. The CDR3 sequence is CASRDRGGEKLFF. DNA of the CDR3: TGTGCCAGCCGGGACAGGGGAGGCGAAAAACTGTTTTTT.

CDR3 nucleotide sequence: TGTGCCAGCAGCTTCGGGGAGAAGGGACAAGAGACCCAGTACTTC. Translation: CASSFGEKGQETQYF. The chain is built from TRBV7-9 and TRBJ2-5; D might be TRBD2 (5 bases). This CDR3 comprises 15 residues. Trimming took off 3 bases at V and 2 bases at J, with 13 bases between the two ends. Per the germline V gene, CDR1 is SEHNR and CDR2 is FQNEAQ (reference sequence).

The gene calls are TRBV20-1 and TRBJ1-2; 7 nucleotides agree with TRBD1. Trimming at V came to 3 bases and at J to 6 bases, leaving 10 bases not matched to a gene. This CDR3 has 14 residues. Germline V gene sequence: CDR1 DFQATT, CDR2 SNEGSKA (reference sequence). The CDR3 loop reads CSASGAGGRDGYTF. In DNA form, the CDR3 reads TGCAGTGCTAGTGGGGCAGGGGGTCGGGATGGCTACACCTTC.

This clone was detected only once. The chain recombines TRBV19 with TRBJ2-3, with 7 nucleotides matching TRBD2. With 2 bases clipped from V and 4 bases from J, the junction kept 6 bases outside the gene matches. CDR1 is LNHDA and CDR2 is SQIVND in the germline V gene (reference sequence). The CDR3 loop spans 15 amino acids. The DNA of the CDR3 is TGTGCCAGTAGTATAAGTACCGCGGGGGCAGATACGCAGTATTTT. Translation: CASSISTAGADTQYF.

CDR3 sequence reads: CASSEASGGTGELFF. CDR3 in DNA: TGTGCCAGCAGCGAAGCTAGCGGAGGCACCGGGGAGCTGTTTTTT. The rearrangement links TRBV4-2 to TRBJ2-2; 7 nucleotides align to TRBD2. The CDR3 is 15 residues long. The germline V gene has CDR1 LGHNA and CDR2 YNFKEQ. Trimming at V came to 5 bases and at J to 4 bases, leaving 7 bases not matched to a gene.

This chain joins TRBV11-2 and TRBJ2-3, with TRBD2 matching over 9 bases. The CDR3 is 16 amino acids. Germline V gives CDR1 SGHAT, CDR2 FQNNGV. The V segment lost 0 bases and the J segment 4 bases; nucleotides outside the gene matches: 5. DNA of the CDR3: TGTGCCAGCAGCTTAGAACCGGCGGGAGGGGCAGATACGCAGTATTTT. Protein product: CASSLEPAGGADTQYF. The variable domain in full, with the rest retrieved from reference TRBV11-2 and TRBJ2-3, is EAGVAQSPRYKIIEKRQSVAFWCNPISGHATLYWYQQILGQGPKLLIQFQNNGVVDDSQLPKDRFSAERLKGVDSTLKIQPAKLEDSAVYLCASSLEPAGGADTQYFGPGTRLTVL.

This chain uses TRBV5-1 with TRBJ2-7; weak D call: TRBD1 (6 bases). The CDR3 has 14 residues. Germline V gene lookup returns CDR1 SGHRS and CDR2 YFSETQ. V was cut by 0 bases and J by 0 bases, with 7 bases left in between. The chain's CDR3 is CASSLDRDSYEQYF. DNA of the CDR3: TGCGCCAGCAGCTTGGACAGGGACTCCTACGAGCAGTACTTC.

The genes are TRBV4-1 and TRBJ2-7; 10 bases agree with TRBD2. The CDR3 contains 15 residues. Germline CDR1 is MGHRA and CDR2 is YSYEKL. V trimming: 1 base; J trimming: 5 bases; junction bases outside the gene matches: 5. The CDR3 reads CASSQVTSGSHEQYF. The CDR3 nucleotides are TGCGCCAGCAGCCAAGTGACTAGCGGGTCCCACGAGCAGTACTTC.

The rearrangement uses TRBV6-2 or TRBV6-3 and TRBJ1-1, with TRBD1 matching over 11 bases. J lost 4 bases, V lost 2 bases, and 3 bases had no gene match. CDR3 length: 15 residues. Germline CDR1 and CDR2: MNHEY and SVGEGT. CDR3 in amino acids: CASSYAGTGGTEAFF. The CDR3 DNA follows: TGTGCCAGCAGTTACGCCGGGACAGGGGGCACTGAAGCTTTCTTT.

CDR3 nucleotide sequence: TGTGCCAGCAGTCCGAGACTAGCGGGAGGGCCCCCCACGAATGAGCAGTTCTTC. Translation: CASSPRLAGGPPTNEQFF. The J gene is TRBJ2-1, the V gene TRBV27, with 14 nucleotides matching TRBD2. J gave up 7 bases and V 5 bases, and 13 bases lay outside the gene matches. Germline lookup yields CDR1 MNHEY and CDR2 SMNVEV (reference sequence). The CDR3 length is 18 residues.

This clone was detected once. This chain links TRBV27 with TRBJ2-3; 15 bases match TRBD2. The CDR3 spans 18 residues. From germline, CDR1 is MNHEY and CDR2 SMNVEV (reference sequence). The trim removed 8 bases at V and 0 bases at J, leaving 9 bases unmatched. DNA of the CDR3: TGTGCCAGCGGGACTAGCGGGGGGCGGATTCCGAGCACAGATACGCAGTATTTT. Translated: CASGTSGGRIPSTDTQYF.

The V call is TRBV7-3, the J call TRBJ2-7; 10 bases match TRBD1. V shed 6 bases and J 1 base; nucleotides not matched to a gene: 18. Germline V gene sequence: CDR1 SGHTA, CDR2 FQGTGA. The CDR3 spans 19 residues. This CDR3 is CASRLRGTGDQRESYEQYF. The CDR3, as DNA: TGTGCCAGCAGGTTACGTGGGACAGGGGATCAGAGGGAATCCTACGAGCAGTACTTC.